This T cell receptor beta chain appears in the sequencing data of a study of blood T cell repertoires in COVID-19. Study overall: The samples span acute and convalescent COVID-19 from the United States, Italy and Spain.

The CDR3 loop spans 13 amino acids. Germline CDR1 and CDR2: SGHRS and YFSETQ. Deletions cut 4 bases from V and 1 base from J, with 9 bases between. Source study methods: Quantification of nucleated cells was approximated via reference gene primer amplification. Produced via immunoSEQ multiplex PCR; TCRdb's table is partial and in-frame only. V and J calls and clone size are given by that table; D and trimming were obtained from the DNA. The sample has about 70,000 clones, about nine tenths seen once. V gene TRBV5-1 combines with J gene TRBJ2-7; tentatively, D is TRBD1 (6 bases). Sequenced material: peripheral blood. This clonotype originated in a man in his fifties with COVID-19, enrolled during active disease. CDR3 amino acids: CASSPDSSYEQYF. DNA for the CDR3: TGCGCCAGCAGCCCGGACAGTTCCTACGAGCAGTACTTC.